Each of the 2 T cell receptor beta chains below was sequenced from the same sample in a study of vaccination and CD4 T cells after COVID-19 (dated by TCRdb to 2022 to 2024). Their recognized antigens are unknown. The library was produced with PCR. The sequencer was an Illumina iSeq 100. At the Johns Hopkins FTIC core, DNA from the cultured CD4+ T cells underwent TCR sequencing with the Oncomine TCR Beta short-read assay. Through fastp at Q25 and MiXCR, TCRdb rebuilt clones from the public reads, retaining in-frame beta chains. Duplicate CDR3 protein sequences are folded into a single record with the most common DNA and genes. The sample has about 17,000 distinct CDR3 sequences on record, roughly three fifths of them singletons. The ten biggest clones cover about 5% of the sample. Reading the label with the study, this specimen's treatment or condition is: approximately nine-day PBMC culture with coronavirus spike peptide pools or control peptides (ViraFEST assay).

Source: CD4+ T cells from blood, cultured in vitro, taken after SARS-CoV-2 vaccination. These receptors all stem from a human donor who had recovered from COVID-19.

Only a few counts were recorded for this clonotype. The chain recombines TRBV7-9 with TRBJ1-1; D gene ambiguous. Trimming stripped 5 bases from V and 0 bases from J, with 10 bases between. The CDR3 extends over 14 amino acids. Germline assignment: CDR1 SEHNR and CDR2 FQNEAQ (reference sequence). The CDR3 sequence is CASSKQNLNTEAFF. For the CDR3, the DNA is TGTGCCAGCAGCAAACAGAATCTGAACACTGAAGCTTTCTTT.

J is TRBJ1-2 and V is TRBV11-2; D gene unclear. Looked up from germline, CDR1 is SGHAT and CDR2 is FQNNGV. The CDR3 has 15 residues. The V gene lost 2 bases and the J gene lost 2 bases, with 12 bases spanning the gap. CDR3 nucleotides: TGTGCCAGCAGCTTAAGACGGGATCAGAACTATGGCTACACCTTC. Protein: CASSLRRDQNYGYTF.